Only a few counts were recorded for the clone carrying this TCR beta chain. The target antigen is unknown. Sequencing used immunoSEQ multiplex PCR; TCRdb keeps in-frame clones, though not all of them. The sample records 32,000 or so clones, 70% to 75% being singletons. The data belong to a study of radiotherapy plus CTLA-4 blockade in lung cancer. Study conclusions and caveats: An expansion of tumor-derived TCR clones occurred in blood after radiotherapy plus ipilimumab. According to reports, early shifts in blood T cell clones, alongside interferon-beta, forecast response most accurately.

The CDR3 is made up of 17 amino acids. Unmatched junction bases numbered 16, after V lost 5 bases and J lost 3 bases. The germline V gene has CDR1 SGDLS and CDR2 YYNGEE. Sequencing was performed on peripheral blood, taken from a patient treated with radiotherapy plus ipilimumab. The TCR originated in a human donor with non-small cell lung cancer that progressed on radiotherapy plus ipilimumab. The chain has TRBV9 and TRBJ2-5; 7 positions agree with TRBD2. The CDR3 loop reads CASSWGGDPRRKETQYF. CDR3 sequence (DNA): TGTGCCAGCAGTTGGGGGGGGGACCCCCGCCGGAAAGAGACCCAGTACTTC.